The 21 T cell receptor beta chains in this list originate from one sample, sequenced in a study of OX40 agonist ivuxolimab in advanced cancers. Libraries were prepared through the immunoSEQ multiplex PCR assay. Sourced from immuneACCESS, this table was stored by TCRdb with only in-frame sequences that have V and J called. A share of the clones is absent; for the studies checked, an unresolved V gene accounts for under half, and the remainder has no known explanation. The sample profile shows about 54,000 clones; roughly 90% of them were found once. The top ten clonotypes cover 10% to 15% of the sample. The sequences come from CD4+ or CD8+ T cells sorted from blood, collected in a trial of the OX40 agonist ivuxolimab. The receptors originated from an adult with an advanced solid tumor such as melanoma, head and neck, liver or kidney cancer.

The chain joins TRBV18 to TRBJ2-1; a possible D gene is TRBD1 (7 bases). Germline CDR1 KGHSH, CDR2 LQKENI. V was pared by 0 bases and J by 4 bases, with 10 bases between. The CDR3 is made up of 15 amino acids. This CDR3 reads CASSPPRDRYNEQFF. Here the CDR3 DNA reads TGTGCCAGCTCACCACCGCGGGACAGATACAATGAGCAGTTCTTC.

This chain links TRBV15 with TRBJ1-1; D is uncertain. Deletions cut 8 bases from V and 1 base from J, with 14 bases between. Germline V gene data show CDR1 as LNHNV and CDR2 as YYDKDF (reference sequence). CDR3 length: 14 residues. The CDR3 here is CATGWGTTNTEAFF. DNA of the CDR3: TGTGCCACCGGCTGGGGTACTACGAACACTGAAGCTTTCTTT.

The V call is TRBV7-9, the J call TRBJ2-3; tentatively, D is TRBD1 (7 bases). V lost 4 bases, J lost 1 base, and 12 bases lay in between. The CDR3 spans 15 residues. Germline V CDR1 and CDR2: SEHNR, FQNEAQ (reference sequence). The CDR3 nucleotides read TGTGCCAGCAGCTCCCAGGGGGGAGGCACAGATACGCAGTATTTT. Encoded protein: CASSSQGGGTDTQYF.

The chain couples TRBV19 to TRBJ2-5; TRBD2 might be the D (6 bases). Germline V lookup: CDR1 LNHDA, CDR2 SQIVND (reference sequence). The CDR3 spans 14 residues. Trimming stripped 6 bases from V and 3 bases from J, with 14 bases between. In nucleotides, the CDR3 is TGTGCCAGTAGGGAGGGCGGACGGAAAGAGACCCAGTACTTC. Residues: CASREGGRKETQYF.

The gene calls are TRBV5-1 and TRBJ1-1, with D unclear. The germline V and J ends were trimmed by 4 bases and 0 bases, with 13 bases remaining between them. This CDR3 comprises 15 residues. Germline loops: CDR1 SGHRS, CDR2 YFSETQ. The CDR3, as DNA: TGCGCCAGCAGCCAAGAATTCAATTTGAACACTGAAGCTTTCTTT. Amino acid sequence: CASSQEFNLNTEAFF.

V and J are TRBV28 and TRBJ1-5; TRBD1 is a possible D gene (6 bases). This CDR3 has 16 residues. Germline CDR1 and CDR2: MDHEN and SYDVKM. Trimming shortened V by 7 bases and J by 3 bases, and 19 bases separated the two germline ends. Here the CDR3 reads CASNPETGGLNQPQHF. CDR3 nucleotides: TGTGCCAGCAATCCGGAGACAGGAGGCCTCAATCAGCCCCAGCATTTT. The variable domain in full, with the rest retrieved from reference TRBV28 and TRBJ1-5, is DVKVTQSSRYLVKRTGEKVFLECVQDMDHENMFWYRQDPGLGLRLIYFSYDVKMKEKGDIPEGYSVSREKKERFSLILESASTNQTSMYLCASNPETGGLNQPQHFGDGTRLSIL.

The chain uses TRBV7-2 and TRBJ2-1, with a tentative D call TRBD2 (6 bases). Germline assignment: CDR1 SGHTA and CDR2 FQGNSA. CDR3 length: 15 residues. The V and J ends lost 4 bases and 10 bases respectively, with 20 bases between them. The CDR3 nucleotides read TGTGCCAGCAGCTCCCGTGGGACTCCCCAGGGAGAGCAGTTCTTC. Translated: CASSSRGTPQGEQFF.

The chain uses TRBV7-8 and TRBJ1-2; D ambiguous. The CDR3 totals 16 residues. Trimming shortened V by 3 bases and J by 8 bases, and 22 bases separated the two germline ends. CDR1 SGHVS and CDR2 FQNEAQ come from the germline V gene. The CDR3 nucleotides are TGTGCCAGCAGCTTCGTCCGTGGGCAGATACGCTTGGGCTACACCTTC. It is translated as CASSFVRGQIRLGYTF.

The chain couples TRBV4-2 to TRBJ2-7; TRBD2 agrees at 8 bases. The length of the CDR3 is 15 residues. Germline CDR1 LGHNA, CDR2 YNFKEQ. Trimming at V came to 5 bases and at J to 2 bases, leaving 8 bases not matched to a gene. CDR3 sequence (DNA): TGTGCCAGCAGCTTCAGAGCGGGGGCGACCTACGAGCAGTACTTC. Translated: CASSFRAGATYEQYF.

V gene TRBV5-1 combines with J gene TRBJ2-1; 14 nucleotides match TRBD2. With V trimmed by 1 base and J by 9 bases, 9 bases remained unmatched. Germline V gives CDR1 SGHRS, CDR2 YFSETQ. CDR3 length: 17 amino acids. This CDR3 is CASSLRLAGGPVGEQFF. The CDR3 nucleotides read TGCGCCAGCAGCTTGCGACTAGCGGGAGGGCCGGTGGGTGAGCAGTTCTTC.

The chain has TRBV29-1 and TRBJ1-5; 10 bases match TRBD1. The ends lost 7 bases at V and 5 bases at J; junction bases unmatched: 2. Per the germline V gene, CDR1 is SQVTM and CDR2 is ANQGSEA. The CDR3 consists of 12 residues. Here the CDR3 DNA reads TGCAGCGCCGGGACAGGGGATCAGCCCCAGCATTTT. Its protein is CSAGTGDQPQHF.

The rearrangement links TRBV19 to TRBJ1-2, with D possibly being TRBD1 (6 bases). V lost 7 bases and J lost 2, with 14 bases in between. This CDR3 comprises 14 residues. Per germline, CDR1 LNHDA and CDR2 SQIVND (reference sequence). In DNA, the CDR3 is TGTGCCAGTAACCAGGGGATCGAGAACTATGGCTACACCTTC. Translated, it gives CASNQGIENYGYTF.

The chain carries TRBV7-2 and TRBJ2-4; D not certain. Trimming cost V 7 bases and J 1 base, with 11 bases left between them. The germline gives CDR1 SGHTA, CDR2 FQGNSA. This CDR3 has 14 amino acids. The CDR3 DNA follows: TGTGCCAGCACTACCGTACTGGCCAAAAACATTCAGTACTTC. This encodes CASTTVLAKNIQYF. Based on the CDR3 plus reference TRBV7-2 and TRBJ2-4, the full variable domain is GAGVSQSPSNKVTEKGKDVELRCDPISGHTALYWYRQSLGQGLEFLIYFQGNSAPDKSGLPSDRFSAERTGGSVSTLTIQRTQQEDSAVYLCASTTVLAKNIQYFGAGTRLSVL.

V usage is TRBV6-1 and J usage is TRBJ2-5, with D possibly being TRBD2 (5 bases). CDR1 MNHNS and CDR2 SASEGT come from the germline V gene. The CDR3 is 14 residues long. The V and J ends lost 2 bases and 3 bases respectively, with 10 bases between them. The CDR3 sequence: CASSEWRLEETQYF. The CDR3 DNA reads as TGTGCCAGCAGTGAATGGAGGCTCGAAGAGACCCAGTACTTC.

This clone is categorized as medium-sized. The J gene is TRBJ1-4, the V gene TRBV28; tentative D call: TRBD1 (5 bases). V was cut by 3 bases and J by 3 bases, with 14 bases left in between. The germline CDR1 and CDR2 sequences are MDHEN and SYDVKM. There are 16 residues in the CDR3. The CDR3 spells CASSLQGTAANEKLFF. In DNA, the CDR3 is TGTGCCAGCAGTTTGCAGGGAACAGCGGCTAATGAAAAACTGTTTTTT.

The CDR3 DNA reads as TGCGCCAGCAGCCAAGTGATAAGGAACACTGAAGCTTTCTTT. This encodes CASSQVIRNTEAFF. V and J are TRBV4-1 and TRBJ1-1; D is undetermined. The ends were cut back, 1 base at V and 1 base at J, with 7 bases in the middle. Germline CDR1 is MGHRA and CDR2 is YSYEKL. The CDR3 is 14 residues long.

V gene TRBV7-9 combines with J gene TRBJ1-1; no definite D call. V was trimmed by 5 bases and J by 2 bases, leaving 12 bases between them. The CDR3 runs 14 residues. Per the germline V gene, CDR1 is SEHNR and CDR2 is FQNEAQ (reference sequence). CDR3 amino acids: CASSPSTINTEAFF. The CDR3 DNA reads as TGTGCCAGCAGCCCTTCGACAATCAACACTGAAGCTTTCTTT.

The chain recombines TRBV28 with TRBJ2-7; TRBD1 aligns across 9 bases. Trimming cost V 5 bases and J 5 bases; bases outside gene matches: 4. CDR3 length: 13 amino acids. CDR1 and CDR2 (germline): MDHEN, SYDVKM. As DNA, the CDR3 is TGTGCCAGCAGTGTACAGGGGGCCCACGAGCAGTACTTC. Amino acids: CASSVQGAHEQYF.

The chain is built from TRBV11-2 and TRBJ2-3, with D uncertain. The V end lost 6 bases, the J end lost 1 base, and 14 bases lay between the germline ends. Germline CDR1 SGHAT, CDR2 FQNNGV. The CDR3 is 15 residues long. The DNA of the CDR3 is TGTGCCAGCAGGTACGCCTTCAGCCGCACAGATACGCAGTATTTT. Residues: CASRYAFSRTDTQYF.

The V and J genes are TRBV7-9 and TRBJ2-3; D is uncertain. The germline gives CDR1 SEHNR, CDR2 FQNEAQ (reference sequence). V lost 2 bases and J lost 1, with 7 bases in between. The CDR3 is made up of 14 amino acids. The CDR3 loop is CASSLSWGTDTQYF. CDR3 nucleotide sequence: TGTGCCAGCAGCTTAAGTTGGGGCACAGATACGCAGTATTTT.

This rearrangement joins TRBV5-4 to TRBJ2-1, with TRBD2 identical over 7 bases. Germline V gene lookup returns CDR1 SGHNT and CDR2 YYREEE (reference sequence). V trimming: 4 bases; J trimming: 0 bases; junction bases outside the gene matches: 7. The CDR3 consists of 16 residues. CDR3 DNA sequence: TGTGCCAGCAGCCCTGCGACTAGCATCTCCTACAATGAGCAGTTCTTC. Its protein product is CASSPATSISYNEQFF.